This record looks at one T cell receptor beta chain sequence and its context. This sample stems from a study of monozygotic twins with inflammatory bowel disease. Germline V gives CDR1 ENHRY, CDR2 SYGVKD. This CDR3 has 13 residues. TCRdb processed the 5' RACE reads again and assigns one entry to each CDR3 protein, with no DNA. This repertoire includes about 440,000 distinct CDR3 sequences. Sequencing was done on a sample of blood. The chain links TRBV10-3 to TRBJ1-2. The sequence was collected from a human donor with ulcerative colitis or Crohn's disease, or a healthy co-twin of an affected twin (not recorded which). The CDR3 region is CAITSGDGYGYTF.